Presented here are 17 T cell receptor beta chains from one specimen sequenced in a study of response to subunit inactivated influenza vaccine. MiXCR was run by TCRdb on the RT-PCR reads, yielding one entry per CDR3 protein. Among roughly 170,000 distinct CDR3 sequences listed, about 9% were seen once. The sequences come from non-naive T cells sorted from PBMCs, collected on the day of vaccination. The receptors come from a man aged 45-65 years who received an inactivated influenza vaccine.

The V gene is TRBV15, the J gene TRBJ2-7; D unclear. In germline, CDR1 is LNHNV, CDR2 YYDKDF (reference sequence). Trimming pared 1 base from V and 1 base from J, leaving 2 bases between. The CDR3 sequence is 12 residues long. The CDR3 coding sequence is TGTGCCACCAGCAGAGGATCCTACGAGCAGTACTTC. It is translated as CATSRGSYEQYF.

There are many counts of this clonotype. CDR3 loop: CASSLVSAGRDTQYF. The CDR3 nucleotides are TGTGCCAGCAGCTTGGTTTCAGCGGGGCGGGATACGCAGTATTTT. V is TRBV5-5 and J is TRBJ2-3; 7 bases line up with TRBD2. V was pared by 0 bases and J by 6 bases, with 7 bases of the junction left unmatched. CDR1 is SGHKS and CDR2 is YYEKEE in the germline V gene (reference sequence). The CDR3 has 15 amino acids.

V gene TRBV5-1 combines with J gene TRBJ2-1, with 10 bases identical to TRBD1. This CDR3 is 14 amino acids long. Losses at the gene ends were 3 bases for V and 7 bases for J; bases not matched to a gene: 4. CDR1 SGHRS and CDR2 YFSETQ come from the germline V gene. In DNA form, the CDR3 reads TGCGCCAGCAGCTCTCCGGGACAGGGGAATGAGCAGTTCTTC. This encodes CASSSPGQGNEQFF. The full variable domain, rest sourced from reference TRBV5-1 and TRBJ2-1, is KAGVTQTPRYLIKTRGQQVTLSCSPISGHRSVSWYQQTPGQGLQFLFEYFSETQRNKGNFPGRFSGRQFSNSRSEMNVSTLELGDSALYLCASSSPGQGNEQFFGPGTRLTVL.

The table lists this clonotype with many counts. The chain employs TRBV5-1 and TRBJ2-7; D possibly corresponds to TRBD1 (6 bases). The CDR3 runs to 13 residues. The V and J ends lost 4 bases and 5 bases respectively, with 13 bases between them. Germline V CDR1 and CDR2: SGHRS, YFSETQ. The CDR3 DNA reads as TGCGCCAGCAGCGCACAGGGACCCCACGAGCAGTACTTC. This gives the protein CASSAQGPHEQYF. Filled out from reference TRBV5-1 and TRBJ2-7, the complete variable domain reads KAGVTQTPRYLIKTRGQQVTLSCSPISGHRSVSWYQQTPGQGLQFLFEYFSETQRNKGNFPGRFSGRQFSNSRSEMNVSTLELGDSALYLCASSAQGPHEQYFGPGTRLTVT.

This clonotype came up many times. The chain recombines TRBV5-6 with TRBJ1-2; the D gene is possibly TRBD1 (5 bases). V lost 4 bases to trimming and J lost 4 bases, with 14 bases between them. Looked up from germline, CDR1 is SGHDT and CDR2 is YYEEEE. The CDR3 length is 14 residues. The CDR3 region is CASSRKGQSYGYTF. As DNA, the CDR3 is TGTGCCAGCAGCCGAAAGGGGCAATCCTATGGCTACACCTTC.

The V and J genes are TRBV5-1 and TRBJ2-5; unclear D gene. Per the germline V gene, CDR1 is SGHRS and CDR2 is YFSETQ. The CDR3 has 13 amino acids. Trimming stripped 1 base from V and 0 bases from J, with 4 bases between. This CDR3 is CASSLMYQETQYF. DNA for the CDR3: TGCGCCAGCAGCTTGATGTACCAAGAGACCCAGTACTTC.

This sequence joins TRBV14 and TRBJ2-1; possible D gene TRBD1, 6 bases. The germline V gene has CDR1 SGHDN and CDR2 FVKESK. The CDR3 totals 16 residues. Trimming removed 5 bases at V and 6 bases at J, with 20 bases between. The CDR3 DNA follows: TGTGCCAGCAGCGCTGGACAGTGGAGGAGTTCCAATGAGCAGTTCTTC. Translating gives CASSAGQWRSSNEQFF.

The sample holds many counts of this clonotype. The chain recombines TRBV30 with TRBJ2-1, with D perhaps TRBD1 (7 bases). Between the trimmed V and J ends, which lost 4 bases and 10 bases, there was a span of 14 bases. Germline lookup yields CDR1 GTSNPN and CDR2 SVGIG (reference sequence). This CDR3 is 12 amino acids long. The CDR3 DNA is TGTGCCTGGACAGGGGGAGGACGGGAGCAGTTCTTC. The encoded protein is CAWTGGGREQFF. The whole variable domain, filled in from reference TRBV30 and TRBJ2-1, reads SQTIHQWPATLVQPVGSPLSLECTVEGTSNPNLYWYRQAAGRGLQLLFYSVGIGQISSEVPQNLSASRPQDRQFILSSKKLLLSDSGFYLCAWTGGGREQFFGPGTRLTVL.

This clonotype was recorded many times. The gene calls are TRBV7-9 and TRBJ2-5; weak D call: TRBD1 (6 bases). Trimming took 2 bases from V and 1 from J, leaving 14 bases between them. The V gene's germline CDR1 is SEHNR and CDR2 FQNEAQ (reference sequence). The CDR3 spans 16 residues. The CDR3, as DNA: TGTGCCAGCAGCTTATCACTGAGGACAGTCCAAGAGACCCAGTACTTC. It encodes CASSLSLRTVQETQYF.

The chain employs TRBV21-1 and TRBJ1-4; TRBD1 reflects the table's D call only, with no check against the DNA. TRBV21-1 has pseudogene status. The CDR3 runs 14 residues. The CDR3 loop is CASSKGQGIEKLFF. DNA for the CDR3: TGTGCCAGCAGCAAGGGACAGGGAATTGAAAAACTGTTTTTT.

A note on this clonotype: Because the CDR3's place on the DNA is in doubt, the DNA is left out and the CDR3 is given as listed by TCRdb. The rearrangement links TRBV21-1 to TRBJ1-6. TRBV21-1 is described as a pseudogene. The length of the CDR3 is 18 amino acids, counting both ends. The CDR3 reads CASSKVGGGNSYNSPLHF.

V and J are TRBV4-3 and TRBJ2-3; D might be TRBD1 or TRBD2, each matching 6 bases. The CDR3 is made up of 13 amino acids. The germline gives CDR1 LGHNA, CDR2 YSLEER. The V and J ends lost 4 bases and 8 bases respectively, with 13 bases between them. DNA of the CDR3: TGCGCCAGCAGCCGAGAGGGGGGCCGTACGCAGTATTTT. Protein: CASSREGGRTQYF.

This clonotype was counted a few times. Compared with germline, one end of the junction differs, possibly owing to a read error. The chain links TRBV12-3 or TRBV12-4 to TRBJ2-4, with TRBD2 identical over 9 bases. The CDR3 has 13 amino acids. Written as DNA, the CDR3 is TGTGCCAGCAATTTAGCGGGAGTAAACATTCAGTACTTC. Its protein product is CASNLAGVNIQYF.

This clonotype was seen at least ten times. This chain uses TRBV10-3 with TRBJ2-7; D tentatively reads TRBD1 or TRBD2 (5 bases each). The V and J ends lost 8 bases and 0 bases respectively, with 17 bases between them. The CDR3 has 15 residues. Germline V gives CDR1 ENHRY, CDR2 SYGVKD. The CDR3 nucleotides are TGTGCCATCGCGGAGCGAGGGGATAGCTCCTACGAGCAGTACTTC. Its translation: CAIAERGDSSYEQYF.

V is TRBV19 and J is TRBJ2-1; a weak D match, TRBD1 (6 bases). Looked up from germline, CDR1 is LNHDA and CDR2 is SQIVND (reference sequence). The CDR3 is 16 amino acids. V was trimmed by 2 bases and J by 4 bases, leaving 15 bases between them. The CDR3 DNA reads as TGTGCCAGTAGTATAATGCGCGCCAGGGGATACAATGAGCAGTTCTTC. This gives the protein CASSIMRARGYNEQFF.

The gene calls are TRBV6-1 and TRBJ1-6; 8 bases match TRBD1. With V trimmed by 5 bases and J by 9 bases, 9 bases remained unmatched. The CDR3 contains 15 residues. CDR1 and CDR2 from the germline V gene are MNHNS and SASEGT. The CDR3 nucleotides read TGTGCCAGCAGTCCCTCAGGGGGCTTCGGTTCACCCCTCCACTTT. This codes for CASSPSGGFGSPLHF.

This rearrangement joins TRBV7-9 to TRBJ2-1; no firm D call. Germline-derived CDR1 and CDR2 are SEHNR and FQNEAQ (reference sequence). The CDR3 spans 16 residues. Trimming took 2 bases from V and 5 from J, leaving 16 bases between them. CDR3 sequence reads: CASSLPHRISNNEQFF. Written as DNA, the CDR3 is TGTGCCAGCAGCTTACCCCACCGCATTAGCAACAATGAGCAGTTCTTC.